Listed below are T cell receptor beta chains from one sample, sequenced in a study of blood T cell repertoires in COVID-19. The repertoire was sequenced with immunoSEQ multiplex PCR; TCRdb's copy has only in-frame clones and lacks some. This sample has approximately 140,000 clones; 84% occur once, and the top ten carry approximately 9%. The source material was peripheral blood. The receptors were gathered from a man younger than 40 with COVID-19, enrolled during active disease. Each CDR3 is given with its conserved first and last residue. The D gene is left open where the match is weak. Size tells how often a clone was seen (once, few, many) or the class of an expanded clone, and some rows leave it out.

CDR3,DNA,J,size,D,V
CASSKGLGGYEQYF,TGTGCCAGTAGTAAGGGACTGGGGGGCTACGAGCAGTACTTC,TRBJ2-7,.,.,TRBV19
CAVQGGDPMRTEAFF,TGTGCCGTACAGGGAGGGGACCCCATGAGGACTGAAGCTTTCTTT,TRBJ1-1,.,.,TRBV10-3
CAISDPTGQRATSGLRSYEQYF,TGTGCCATCAGTGACCCTACCGGGCAGAGGGCTACTAGCGGGCTGCGCTCCTACGAGCAGTACTTC,TRBJ2-7,.,TRBD2,TRBV10-3
CASSGDRGETQYF,TGTGCCAGCTCAGGCGACAGGGGCGAGACCCAGTACTTC,TRBJ2-5,few,TRBD1,TRBV18
CASSLERGWNTEAFF,TGTGCCAGCAGCTTAGAACGGGGGTGGAACACTGAAGCTTTCTTT,TRBJ1-1,.,.,TRBV7-8
CASSRLGDRGTDTQYF,TGTGCCAGCAGCCGCCTCGGGGACAGAGGCACAGATACGCAGTATTTT,TRBJ2-3,.,TRBD1,TRBV5-5
CASSPGTVTGNTIYF,TGTGCCAGCAGCCCGGGGACTGTAACTGGAAACACCATATATTTT,TRBJ1-3,.,.,TRBV5-4
CASTIAGGPSGREQYF,TGTGCCAGCACAATAGCGGGAGGGCCCTCGGGGAGGGAGCAGTACTTC,TRBJ2-7,once,TRBD2,TRBV2
CASSKGLADTGRNIQYF,TGTGCCAGCAGCAAGGGACTAGCGGATACGGGGAGGAACATTCAGTACTTC,TRBJ2-4,.,TRBD2,TRBV5-4
CASRPTGKLAGEQYF,TGTGCCAGCAGGCCGACTGGGAAGCTAGCTGGCGAGCAGTACTTC,TRBJ2-7,.,.,TRBV27
CASSRSAGELFF,TGTGCCAGCAGCCGGAGCGCCGGGGAGCTGTTTTTT,TRBJ2-2,.,.,TRBV5-4
CASSLGGQGIYGYTF,TGTGCCAGCAGTTTGGGGGGGCAGGGAATCTATGGCTACACCTTC,TRBJ1-2,.,.,TRBV28
CAWTMTSDAFYEQYF,TGTGCCTGGACCATGACTAGCGACGCCTTCTACGAGCAGTACTTC,TRBJ2-7,.,TRBD2,TRBV30
CASKEAGEELFF,TGTGCCAGCAAAGAGGCGGGAGAGGAGCTGTTTTTT,TRBJ2-2,.,TRBD2,TRBV28
CSASRTGIGDTQYF,TGCAGTGCTAGTAGGACAGGGATTGGAGATACGCAGTATTTT,TRBJ2-3,.,TRBD1,TRBV20-1
CASSLSEGSHYEQYF,TGTGCCAGCAGCTTATCGGAGGGGTCACACTACGAGCAGTACTTC,TRBJ2-7,once,.,TRBV11-2
CATAGTGGEQYF,TGTGCCACCGCCGGGACAGGGGGCGAGCAGTACTTC,TRBJ2-7,.,TRBD1,TRBV24-1
CASSPQGRTGPYEQYF,TGTGCCAGCTCACCCCAGGGTCGGACAGGGCCCTACGAGCAGTACTTC,TRBJ2-7,.,TRBD1,TRBV18
CASSQDSQRDGELFF,TGTGCCAGCAGCCAAGATAGCCAACGGGACGGGGAGCTGTTTTTT,TRBJ2-2,.,.,TRBV4-2
CASSSGQATRSEQYF,TGTGCCAGTAGTTCAGGCCAGGCAACACGTAGCGAGCAGTACTTC,TRBJ2-7,once,.,TRBV19
CASSPQPAYEQYF,TGTGCCAGCAGTCCACAACCCGCCTACGAGCAGTACTTC,TRBJ2-7,.,.,TRBV27
CASSSIPYEQYF,TGTGCCAGCAGCTCCATCCCCTACGAGCAGTACTTC,TRBJ2-7,.,.,TRBV5-6
CASQGVYEQYF,TGTGCCAGTCAGGGGGTCTACGAGCAGTACTTC,TRBJ2-7,.,TRBD1,TRBV19
CASSSMGQSNEKLFF,TGCGCCAGCAGCTCAATGGGACAGAGTAATGAAAAACTGTTTTTT,TRBJ1-4,.,TRBD1,TRBV5-1
CASSQGTSGSADTQYF,TGCGCCAGCAGCCAAGGAACTAGCGGGAGCGCAGATACGCAGTATTTT,TRBJ2-3,few,TRBD2,TRBV4-1
CASSEEVGRGGEAFF,TGTGCCAGCAGTGAAGAAGTTGGTAGGGGTGGTGAAGCTTTCTTT,TRBJ1-1,few,.,TRBV2
CASSVGGYDTGELFF,TGTGCCAGCAGTGTAGGAGGGTATGACACCGGGGAGCTGTTTTTT,TRBJ2-2,.,.,TRBV28
CASSLSPGQGGPEAFF,TGTGCCAGCAGCTTGAGCCCGGGACAGGGGGGGCCTGAAGCTTTCTTT,TRBJ1-1,.,TRBD1,TRBV11-2
CASSSGGNQPQHF,TGTGCCAGCAGCTCGGGGGGCAATCAGCCCCAGCATTTT,TRBJ1-5,.,.,TRBV27
CASSPRTAKNYEQYF,TGTGCCAGCAGCCCGAGGACAGCAAAAAACTACGAGCAGTACTTC,TRBJ2-7,.,.,TRBV7-2
CASSFRVVRGETQYF,TGTGCCAGCAGCTTTAGGGTCGTCAGGGGAGAGACCCAGTACTTC,TRBJ2-5,.,.,TRBV12-1
CASSLGDRVQETQYF,TGTGCCAGCAGCTTAGGCGACAGGGTCCAAGAGACCCAGTACTTC,TRBJ2-5,.,TRBD1,TRBV11-2
CASRSGTSGRDEQFF,TGTGCCAGCCGATCAGGGACTAGCGGGAGGGATGAGCAGTTCTTC,TRBJ2-1,.,TRBD2,TRBV19
CASSQVQVGPYEQYF,TGCGCCAGCAGCCAAGTACAGGTCGGACCCTACGAGCAGTACTTC,TRBJ2-7,.,.,TRBV4-1
CASSQGGQGTYEQYF,TGTGCCAGCAGCCAAGGTGGACAGGGAACCTACGAGCAGTACTTC,TRBJ2-7,.,TRBD1,TRBV14
CASSYSGRRSSYEQYF,TGTGCCAGCAGTTACTCCGGCAGGAGGAGCTCCTACGAGCAGTACTTC,TRBJ2-7,once,.,TRBV6-5
CASSLGATEAFF,TGCGCCAGCAGCTTGGGGGCAACTGAAGCTTTCTTT,TRBJ1-1,.,.,TRBV5-1
CASSLASNAYNEQFF,TGTGCCAGCAGCTTAGCTAGTAATGCCTACAATGAGCAGTTCTTC,TRBJ2-1,.,.,TRBV11-2
CAWSGDLGGYEQYF,TGTGCCTGGAGTGGAGACTTGGGAGGCTACGAGCAGTACTTC,TRBJ2-7,.,.,TRBV30
CASRLRTAGGGEQFF,TGTGCCAGCAGACTTCGGACTGCCGGCGGAGGTGAGCAGTTCTTC,TRBJ2-1,.,.,TRBV3-1/TRBV3-2
CASSPDFATDTQYF,TGTGCCAGCAGCCCGGACTTTGCCACAGATACGCAGTATTTT,TRBJ2-3,once,.,TRBV7-2
CASSLSPVVYEQYF,TGTGCCAGCAGTTTATCGCCAGTCGTCTACGAGCAGTACTTC,TRBJ2-7,.,.,TRBV28
CASSRENGNQPQHF,TGTGCCAGCAGCAGGGAAAACGGCAATCAGCCCCAGCATTTT,TRBJ1-5,.,.,TRBV2
CASSEYYGTKGQPQHF,TGTGCCAGCAGTGAATATTACGGGACTAAAGGTCAGCCCCAGCATTTT,TRBJ1-5,.,.,TRBV25-1
CASSYHRGQGPHEQYF,TGTGCCAGCAGTTATCATCGGGGACAGGGGCCTCACGAGCAGTACTTC,TRBJ2-7,.,TRBD1,TRBV28
CASSIVGHGEQFF,TGTGCCAGTAGTATAGTAGGACATGGCGAGCAGTTCTTC,TRBJ2-1,.,.,TRBV19
CATSRDQIESYEQYF,TGTGCCACCAGCAGAGATCAGATCGAAAGCTACGAGCAGTACTTC,TRBJ2-7,.,.,TRBV15
CAISESELAGNEQYF,TGTGCCATCAGTGAGTCGGAACTAGCGGGGAACGAGCAGTACTTC,TRBJ2-7,.,TRBD2,TRBV10-3
CASSNLAVSYNEQFF,TGTGCCAGTAGTAACCTAGCGGTCTCCTACAATGAGCAGTTCTTC,TRBJ2-1,.,TRBD2,TRBV19
CASSFFLTGELFF,TGTGCCAGCAGTTTCTTCCTAACCGGGGAGCTGTTTTTT,TRBJ2-2,few,.,TRBV27
CASSPWSSGANVLTF,TGTGCCAGCAGCCCCTGGAGCTCTGGGGCCAACGTCCTGACTTTC,TRBJ2-6,.,.,TRBV5-4
CASSSPAGPSGRTEQFF,TGTGCCAGCAGCTCCCCCGCGGGCCCTAGCGGGAGGACTGAGCAGTTCTTC,TRBJ2-1,.,TRBD2,TRBV5-4
CASSSGTSGFNEQFF,TGTGCCAGCAGTTCCGGGACTAGCGGGTTCAATGAGCAGTTCTTC,TRBJ2-1,few,TRBD2,TRBV6-5
CASSLGDRGEQYF,TGTGCCAGCAGCTTAGGGGACAGAGGAGAGCAGTACTTC,TRBJ2-7,.,TRBD1,TRBV7-3
CASSQGQDGYTF,TGTGCCAGCAGTCAGGGACAGGATGGCTACACCTTC,TRBJ1-2,.,TRBD1,TRBV6-2/TRBV6-3
CAWSNDTHLQETQYF,TGTGCCTGGAGTAATGACACCCATCTTCAAGAGACCCAGTACTTC,TRBJ2-5,.,.,TRBV30
CASSDPGSGLAGQETQYF,TGCGCCAGCAGTGACCCGGGGTCGGGACTAGCGGGCCAAGAGACCCAGTACTTC,TRBJ2-5,.,TRBD2,TRBV10-2
CASSSLAGDNKQFF,TGTGCCAGCAGCTCGCTAGCGGGAGACAATAAGCAGTTCTTC,TRBJ2-1,.,TRBD2,TRBV11-2
CASSRDDRGETEAFF,TGCGCCAGCAGCCGCGATGACAGGGGGGAGACTGAAGCTTTCTTT,TRBJ1-1,.,TRBD1,TRBV4-1